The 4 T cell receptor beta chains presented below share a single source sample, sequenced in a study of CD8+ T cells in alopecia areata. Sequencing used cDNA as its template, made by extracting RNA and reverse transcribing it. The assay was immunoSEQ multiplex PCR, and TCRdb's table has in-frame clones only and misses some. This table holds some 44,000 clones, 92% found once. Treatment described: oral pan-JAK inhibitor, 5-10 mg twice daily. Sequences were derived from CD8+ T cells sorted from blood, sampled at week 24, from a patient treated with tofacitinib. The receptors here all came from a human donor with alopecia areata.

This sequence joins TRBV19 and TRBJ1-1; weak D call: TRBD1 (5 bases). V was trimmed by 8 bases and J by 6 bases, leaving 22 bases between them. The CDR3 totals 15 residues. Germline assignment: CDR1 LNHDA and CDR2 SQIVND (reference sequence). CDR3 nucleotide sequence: TGTGCCAGTTCGACATGGGAGGGGAAGGATGCTGAAGCTTTCTTT. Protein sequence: CASSTWEGKDAEAFF.

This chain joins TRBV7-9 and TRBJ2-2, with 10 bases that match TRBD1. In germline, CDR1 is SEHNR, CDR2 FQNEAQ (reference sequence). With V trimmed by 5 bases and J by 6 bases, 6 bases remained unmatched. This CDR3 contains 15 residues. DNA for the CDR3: TGTGCCAGCAGCCCCGGGACAGGGGTAGCCGGGGAGCTGTTTTTT. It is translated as CASSPGTGVAGELFF.

This CDR3 reads CASSLGSADTDTQYF. In DNA, the CDR3 is TGTGCCAGCAGCTTAGGTTCGGCAGACACAGATACGCAGTATTTT. The gene calls are TRBV7-2 and TRBJ2-3; no clear D gene. Germline V gene sequence: CDR1 SGHTA, CDR2 FQGNSA. V lost 1 base, J lost 2 bases, and 10 bases lay in between. The length of the CDR3 is 15 residues.

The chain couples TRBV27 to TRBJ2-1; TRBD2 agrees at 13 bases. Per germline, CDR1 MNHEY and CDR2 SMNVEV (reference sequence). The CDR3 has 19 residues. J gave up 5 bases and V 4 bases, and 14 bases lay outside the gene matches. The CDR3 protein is CASSSLGLAGYRTDNEQFF. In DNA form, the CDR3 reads TGTGCCAGCAGTTCCCTGGGACTAGCGGGGTATAGAACCGACAATGAGCAGTTCTTC.